The 32 T cell receptor beta chains given below trace back to one sample, sequenced in a study of CD8 T cells in ankylosing spondylitis. MiXCR, run by TCRdb on the 5' RACE reads, gives a single entry per CDR3 protein. The sample contains 220,000 or so distinct CDR3 sequences, 10% to 13% of which appear only once. Sequencing used blood, either unsorted or a sorted T cell fraction (not recorded which). The receptors were sampled from a male donor with ankylosing spondylitis or in good health (not recorded which).

This clonotype was observed at least ten times. CDR3: CAAKDRENSPLHF. The CDR3 region has the DNA TGTGCCGCCAAGGACAGGGAAAATTCACCCCTCCACTTT. The rearrangement uses TRBV28 and TRBJ1-6; 8 bases agree with TRBD1. The trim removed 11 bases at V and 7 bases at J, leaving 7 bases unmatched. CDR1 is MDHEN and CDR2 is SYDVKM in the germline V gene. This CDR3 spans 13 amino acids.

The table lists this clonotype with many counts. V is TRBV29-1 and J is TRBJ1-3, with D perhaps matching TRBD1 (6 bases). Per germline, CDR1 SQVTM and CDR2 ANQGSEA. Trimming left V 4 bases short and J 0 bases short, with 13 bases between. The CDR3 runs 15 residues. The CDR3 region is CSVGDTSSSGNTIYF. DNA for the CDR3: TGCAGCGTTGGGGACACCTCGAGCTCTGGAAACACCATATATTTT.

This clonotype appeared many times. The chain uses TRBV29-1 and TRBJ1-2, with D maybe TRBD1 (5 bases). Trimming pared 0 bases from V and 7 bases from J, leaving 12 bases between. Germline values: CDR1 SQVTM, CDR2 ANQGSEA. The CDR3 is 13 residues long. The DNA of the CDR3 is TGCAGCGTTGAAGAACAGGCCGGCGGTGGCTACACCTTC. Its protein is CSVEEQAGGGYTF. The full variable domain, its missing parts supplied by reference TRBV29-1 and TRBJ1-2, is SAVISQKPSRDICQRGTSLTIQCQVDSQVTMMFWYRQQPGQSLTLIATANQGSEATYESGFVIDKFPISRPNLTFSTLTVSNMSPEDSSIYLCSVEEQAGGGYTFGSGTRLTVV.

This clonotype was found many times. This rearrangement joins TRBV7-2 to TRBJ1-1, with 8 nucleotides matching TRBD1. The V and J ends lost 1 base and 1 base, in that order; junction bases with no gene match: 2. CDR1 is SGHTA and CDR2 is FQGNSA in the germline V gene. The length of the CDR3 is 15 residues. CDR3 sequence reads: CASSLDRGANTEAFF. In DNA, the CDR3 is TGTGCCAGCAGCTTAGACAGGGGGGCGAACACTGAAGCTTTCTTT.

This clonotype was counted at least ten times. This sequence joins TRBV12-3 or TRBV12-4 and TRBJ1-1; D gene unclear. This CDR3 region has 15 residues. The V end lost 1 base, the J end lost 0 bases, and 9 bases lay between the germline ends. CDR3 DNA: TGTGCCAGCAGTTTAGGGTCGTACATGAACACTGAAGCTTTCTTT. Translating it yields CASSLGSYMNTEAFF.

This clonotype was seen at least ten times. The genes are TRBV20-1 and TRBJ1-1; D gene unclear. V shed 3 bases and J shed 4 bases, with 3 bases lying between them. The CDR3 runs to 10 residues. Germline assignment: CDR1 DFQATT and CDR2 SNEGSKA (reference sequence). The CDR3 here is CSASSTEAFF. The DNA for the CDR3 is TGCAGTGCTAGCTCCACTGAAGCTTTCTTT.

This chain uses TRBV20-1 with TRBJ1-6, with 7 nucleotides matching TRBD1. The V gene's germline CDR1 is DFQATT and CDR2 SNEGSKA (reference sequence). The J segment lost 5 bases and the V segment lost 2 bases, leaving 6 bases of the junction unmatched. The CDR3 extends over 15 amino acids. The CDR3 sequence is CSARPATGDNSPLHF. The CDR3 bases are TGCAGTGCTAGACCTGCTACAGGGGATAATTCACCCCTCCACTTT.

This clonotype was recorded a few times. This rearrangement joins TRBV5-1 to TRBJ1-1; tentatively, D is TRBD1 (5 bases). The CDR3 runs 14 residues. Trimming took off 3 bases at V and 0 bases at J, with 9 bases between the two ends. Germline V CDR1 and CDR2: SGHRS, YFSETQ. The CDR3 sequence is CASSSDNMNTEAFF. CDR3 DNA sequence: TGCGCCAGCAGCTCGGACAATATGAACACTGAAGCTTTCTTT.

This clonotype was recorded many times. The chain recombines TRBV6-1 with TRBJ2-2; D remains ambiguous. V was cut by 1 base and J by 0 bases, with 6 bases left in between. There are 15 residues in the CDR3. Germline assignment: CDR1 MNHNS and CDR2 SASEGT. The CDR3 sequence is CASSEGLANTGELFF. CDR3 sequence (DNA): TGTGCCAGCAGTGAAGGGCTAGCGAACACCGGGGAGCTGTTTTTT.

This clonotype was seen many times. The chain employs TRBV20-1 and TRBJ2-2; 8 bases match TRBD1. The CDR3 consists of 17 residues. Trimming took 4 bases from V and 1 from J; bases not matched to a gene: 11. The V gene's germline CDR1 is DFQATT and CDR2 SNEGSKA (reference sequence). Written as DNA, the CDR3 is TGCAGTGCTACCGGGACAGGAGGGGGCCTGAACACCGGGGAGCTGTTTTTT. It codes for CSATGTGGGLNTGELFF.

This clonotype was seen repeatedly, ten times or more. V usage is TRBV5-1 and J usage is TRBJ1-1, with D maybe TRBD1 (5 bases). The CDR3 has 14 residues. Germline loops: CDR1 SGHRS, CDR2 YFSETQ. Trimming pared 2 bases from V and 5 bases from J, leaving 13 bases between. The CDR3 DNA is TGCGCCAGCAGCTTAAGCTCCAGGGAGACTGAAGCTTTCTTT. It yields the protein CASSLSSRETEAFF.

This clonotype has only a few counts. The rearrangement uses TRBV12-3 or TRBV12-4 and TRBJ2-7; 9 nucleotides match TRBD1. This CDR3 spans 16 amino acids. V was pared by 3 bases and J by 4 bases, with 10 bases of the junction left unmatched. CDR3 nucleotide sequence: TGTGCCAGCAGTTTTGACATCGGGACAGGGATTTACGAGCAGTACTTC. This translates into CASSFDIGTGIYEQYF.

The chain joins TRBV28 to TRBJ2-7; D call uncertain. Germline lookup yields CDR1 MDHEN and CDR2 SYDVKM. With 4 bases removed from V and 1 base from J, the gap between germline ends came to 14 bases. There are 15 residues in the CDR3. The CDR3: CASSSTTKNSYEQYF. The CDR3 coding sequence is TGTGCCAGCAGTTCAACCACTAAAAATTCCTACGAGCAGTACTTC.

This clonotype occurred once. Being one base from a much bigger clone, this may be a read error. The chain combines TRBV29-1 with TRBJ2-4; D is ambiguous. In germline, CDR1 is SQVTM, CDR2 ANQGSEA. The CDR3 totals 12 residues. CDR3 coding DNA: TGCGGCGTTATGTGGGCCAAAAACATTCAGTACTTC. Translated, it gives CGVMWAKNIQYF.

This clonotype showed up many times. CDR3 in DNA: TGTGCCACCGGGGGTGGGGGCGGTGAAAAACTGTTTTTT. Translated: CATGGGGGEKLFF. This chain uses TRBV6-1 with TRBJ1-4, with TRBD1 as a possible D gene (6 bases). Germline CDR1 is MNHNS and CDR2 is SASEGT. V lost 10 bases to trimming and J lost 7 bases, with 16 bases between them. The CDR3 has 13 residues.

This clonotype appeared a few times. The chain couples TRBV12-3 or TRBV12-4 to TRBJ2-1; tentative D call: TRBD1 (5 bases). Between the trimmed V and J ends, which lost 3 bases and 7 bases, there was a span of 7 bases. This CDR3 is 12 amino acids long. Written as DNA, the CDR3 is TGTGCCAGCAGTTTCCGACAGAATGAGCAGTTCTTC. Its translation is CASSFRQNEQFF.

This clonotype was detected many times. The chain is built from TRBV12-3 or TRBV12-4 and TRBJ2-1; tentative D call: TRBD1 (5 bases). This CDR3 is built from 17 residues. Trimming removed 5 bases at V and 3 bases at J, with 20 bases between. CDR3 nucleotide sequence: TGTGCCAGCAGTCCAGCCTTTCAGGGCGACGGCTACAATGAGCAGTTCTTC. Its translation: CASSPAFQGDGYNEQFF.

On this clonotype: Since a much larger clone is just one base distant, this may be a read error. The V gene is TRBV7-9, the J gene TRBJ1-2; 8 bases match TRBD1. This CDR3 comprises 14 residues. Germline V gene lookup returns CDR1 SEHNR and CDR2 FQNEAQ (reference sequence). The CDR3 nucleotides read TGTGCCAGCAGCTTAACAGGGGGGGACTATGGCGACACCTTC. Translated: CASSLTGGDYGDTF.

The J gene is TRBJ1-5, the V gene TRBV2; no definite D call. This CDR3 contains 15 residues. V lost 5 bases, J lost 0 bases, and 11 bases lay in between. Germline V lookup: CDR1 SNHLY, CDR2 FYNNEI. CDR3 protein: CASSLTDPSNQPQHF. CDR3 coding DNA: TGTGCCAGCAGTTTGACGGATCCTAGCAATCAGCCCCAGCATTTT.

This clonotype was seen ten or more times. The chain is built from TRBV7-3 and TRBJ1-1; D unresolved. The CDR3 is 15 amino acids. CDR1 is SGHTA and CDR2 is FQGTGA in the germline V gene. V gave up 1 base and J gave up 0 bases, with 9 bases separating them. CDR3 region: CASSLRPTVNTEAFF. DNA for the CDR3: TGTGCCAGCAGCTTAAGGCCCACGGTGAACACTGAAGCTTTCTTT. The full variable domain, rest sourced from reference TRBV7-3 and TRBJ1-1, is GAGVSQTPSNKVTEKGKYVELRCDPISGHTALYWYRQSLGQGPEFLIYFQGTGAADDSGLPNDRFFAVRPEGSVSTLKIQRTERGDSAVYLCASSLRPTVNTEAFFGQGTRLTVV.

This clonotype was detected many times. This chain connects TRBV12-3 or TRBV12-4 to TRBJ1-6; no firm D call. Trimming took 3 bases from V and 1 from J, leaving 7 bases between them. The CDR3 consists of 15 residues. The CDR3 spells CASSLVGSYNSPLHF. CDR3 nucleotides: TGTGCCAGCAGTTTGGTGGGATCCTATAATTCACCCCTCCACTTT.

The sample holds many counts of this clonotype. The J gene is TRBJ1-1, the V gene TRBV6-1; maybe TRBD1 (6 bases). V gave up 5 bases and J gave up 11 bases, with 18 bases separating them. The CDR3 loop spans 13 amino acids. The germline V gene has CDR1 MNHNS and CDR2 SASEGT. The CDR3: CASSTTTRQGAFF. DNA for the CDR3: TGTGCCAGCAGTACGACTACGCGGCAGGGGGCTTTCTTT.

The table lists this clonotype with many counts. V and J are TRBV20-1 and TRBJ1-2; a weak D match, TRBD1 (5 bases). This CDR3 spans 13 amino acids. Deletions cut 6 bases from V and 1 base from J, with 12 bases between. The V gene's germline CDR1 is DFQATT and CDR2 SNEGSKA (reference sequence). The chain's CDR3 is CSAHLRGNYGYTF. CDR3 bases: TGCAGTGCCCATTTGAGGGGTAACTATGGCTACACCTTC.

There are many counts of this clonotype. The chain combines TRBV6-5 with TRBJ1-2; tentative D call: TRBD1 (5 bases). The V gene's germline CDR1 is MNHEY and CDR2 SVGAGI. The CDR3 length is 12 residues. V was cut by 5 bases and J by 8 bases, with 12 bases left in between. The CDR3 loop is CASSDDRDGYTF. CDR3 nucleotides: TGTGCCAGCAGTGATGACAGAGACGGCTACACCTTC.

This clonotype was detected many times. The chain is built from TRBV7-2 and TRBJ2-7, with 7 bases lining up with TRBD1. Germline V gives CDR1 SGHTA, CDR2 FQGNSA. Unmatched junction bases numbered 9, after V lost 7 bases and J lost 3 bases. The CDR3 is 14 residues long. In nucleotides, the CDR3 is TGTGCCAGCACTGAAGGACAGGTCCTCTACGAGCAGTACTTC. Translated: CASTEGQVLYEQYF.

This clonotype has just a few counts. The CDR3 loop reads CASGLPTATSQETQYF. Written as DNA, the CDR3 is TGTGCTAGTGGTCTACCCACCGCAACTAGCCAGGAGACCCAGTACTTC. The genes are TRBV12-5 and TRBJ2-5, with D tentatively TRBD2 (6 bases). V was pared by 5 bases and J by 5 bases, with 21 bases between. The germline V gene encodes CDR1 LGHNT and CDR2 FRNRAP. The CDR3 consists of 16 residues.

This clonotype was counted ten times or more. This sequence joins TRBV5-1 and TRBJ2-3, with D uncertain. This CDR3 region has 13 residues. CDR1 and CDR2 from the germline V gene are SGHRS and YFSETQ. V was cut by 0 bases and J by 4 bases, with 6 bases left in between. The CDR3: CASSLGRADTQYF. DNA for the CDR3: TGCGCCAGCAGCTTGGGCAGAGCAGATACGCAGTATTTT.

There are many counts of this clonotype. The chain couples TRBV6-1 to TRBJ1-3; tentative D call: TRBD1 (6 bases). Per germline, CDR1 MNHNS and CDR2 SASEGT. This CDR3 contains 14 residues. Trimming took 5 bases from V and 0 from J, leaving 8 bases between them. In DNA, the CDR3 is TGTGCCAGCAGTAGGGGGAGCTCTGGAAACACCATATATTTT. Translation: CASSRGSSGNTIYF.

With respect to this clonotype: A much more abundant neighbour one base away suggests this may be a read error. The V and J genes are TRBV20-1 and TRBJ2-3; 7 bases line up with TRBD2. The CDR3 is made up of 14 amino acids. CDR1 is DFQATT, CDR2 SNEGSKA, per germline (reference sequence). The CDR3 region is CSASSGEITDTQFF. The CDR3 DNA follows: TGCAGTGCTAGCAGCGGGGAGATCACAGATACGCAGTTTTTT.

The chain is built from TRBV6-2 or TRBV6-3 and TRBJ2-4, with D tentatively TRBD1 (5 bases). V was shortened by 5 bases and J by 0 bases, with 11 bases between the two germline ends. There are 15 residues in the CDR3. CDR1 is MNHEY and CDR2 is SVGEGT in the germline V gene. The CDR3 loop reads CASSATGVAKNIQYF. CDR3 nucleotide sequence: TGTGCCAGCAGTGCTACAGGAGTAGCCAAAAACATTCAGTACTTC.

In nucleotides, the CDR3 is TGTGCCAGTCGCCAAGGGGTAGGGTCAAGGGAGACCCAGTACTTC. Translation: CASRQGVGSRETQYF. The chain uses TRBV19 and TRBJ2-5, with D perhaps matching TRBD1 (5 bases). Trimming left V 8 bases short and J 5 bases short, with 21 bases between. This CDR3 region has 15 residues. CDR1 is LNHDA and CDR2 is SQIVND in the germline V gene (reference sequence). The complete variable domain, with remaining parts taken from reference TRBV19 and TRBJ2-5, reads DGGITQSPKYLFRKEGQNVTLSCEQNLNHDAMYWYRQDPGQGLRLIYYSQIVNDFQKGDIAEGYSVSREKKESFPLTVTSAQKNPTAFYLCASRQGVGSRETQYFGPGTRLLVL.

Details on this clonotype: A much larger clone sits a single nucleotide away, making a read error possible. This chain uses TRBV5-1 with TRBJ2-1; 12 bases fit TRBD2. The germline gives CDR1 SGHRS, CDR2 YFSETQ. This CDR3 contains 14 residues. The CDR3 region has the DNA TGCGCCAGCAGCTTGGGACTAGCGGGGGCTGAGCCGTTCTTC. Translating gives CASSLGLAGAEPFF.